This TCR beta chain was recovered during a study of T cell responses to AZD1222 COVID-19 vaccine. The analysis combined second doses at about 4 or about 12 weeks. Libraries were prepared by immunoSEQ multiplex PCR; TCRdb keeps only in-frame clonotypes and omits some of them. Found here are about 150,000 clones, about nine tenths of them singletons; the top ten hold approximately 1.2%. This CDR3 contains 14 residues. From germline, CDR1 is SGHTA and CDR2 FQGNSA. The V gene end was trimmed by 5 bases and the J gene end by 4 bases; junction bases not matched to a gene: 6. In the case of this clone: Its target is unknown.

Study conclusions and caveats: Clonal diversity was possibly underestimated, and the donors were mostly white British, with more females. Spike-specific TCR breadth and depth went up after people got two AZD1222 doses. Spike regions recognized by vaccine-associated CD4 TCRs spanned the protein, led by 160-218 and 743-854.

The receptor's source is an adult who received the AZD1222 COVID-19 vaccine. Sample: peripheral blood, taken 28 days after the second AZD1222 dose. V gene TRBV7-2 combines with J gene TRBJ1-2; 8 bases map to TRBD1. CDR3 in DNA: TGTGCCAGCAGCGACCAGGGGGCCGGCTATGGCTACACCTTC. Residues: CASSDQGAGYGYTF.